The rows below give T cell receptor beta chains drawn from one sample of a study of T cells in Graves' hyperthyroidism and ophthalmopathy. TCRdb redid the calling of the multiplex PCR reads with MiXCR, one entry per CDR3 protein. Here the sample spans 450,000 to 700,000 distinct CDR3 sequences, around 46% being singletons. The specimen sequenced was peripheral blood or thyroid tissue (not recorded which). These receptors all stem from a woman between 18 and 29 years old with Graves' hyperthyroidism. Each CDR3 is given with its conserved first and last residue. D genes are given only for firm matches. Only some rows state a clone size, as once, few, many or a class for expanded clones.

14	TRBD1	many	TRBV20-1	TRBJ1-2	CSASTIQGGYGYTF	TGCAGTGCTAGTACTATACAGGGGGGCTATGGCTACACCTTC
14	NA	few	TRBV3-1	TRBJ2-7	CASSPRGPSYEQYF	TGTGCCAGCAGCCCCCGGGGTCCCTCCTACGAGCAGTACTTC
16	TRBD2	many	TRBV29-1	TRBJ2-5	CSVEGLAGGQTETQYF	TGCAGCGTTGAGGGACTAGCGGGAGGCCAGACCGAGACCCAGTACTTC
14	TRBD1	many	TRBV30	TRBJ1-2	CAWKRTGGGYGYTF	TGTGCCTGGAAACGGACAGGGGGCGGCTATGGCTACACCTTC
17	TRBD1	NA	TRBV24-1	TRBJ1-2	CATSESGTGVFGYGYTF	TGTGCCACCAGTGAGTCCGGGACAGGGGTCTTCGGTTATGGCTACACCTTC
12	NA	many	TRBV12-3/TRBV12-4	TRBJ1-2	CAINGERGGYTF	TGTGCCATCAACGGGGAGAGAGGGGGCTACACCTTC
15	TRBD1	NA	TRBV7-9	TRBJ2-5	CASTADRGSSETQYF	TGTGCCAGCACTGCGGACAGGGGCAGCTCGGAGACCCAGTACTTC
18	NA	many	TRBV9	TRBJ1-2	CASSGRREDGTANYGYTF	TGTGCCAGCAGCGGCAGACGTGAGGATGGGACGGCTAACTATGGCTACACCTTC
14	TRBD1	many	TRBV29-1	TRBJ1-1	CSVEAEQGGTEAFF	TGCAGCGTTGAGGCGGAACAGGGGGGGACTGAAGCTTTCTTT
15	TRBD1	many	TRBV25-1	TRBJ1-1	CASSAMNRGNTEAFF	TGTGCCAGCAGTGCTATGAACAGGGGAAACACTGAAGCTTTCTTT
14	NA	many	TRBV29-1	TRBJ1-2	CSVEETTANYGYTF	TGCAGCGTTGAAGAGACAACCGCTAACTATGGCTACACCTTC
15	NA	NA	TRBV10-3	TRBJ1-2	CATLGLAGGGGGYTF	TGTGCCACCCTGGGACTAGCGGGAGGTGGTGGTGGCTACACCTTC
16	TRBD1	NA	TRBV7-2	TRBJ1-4	CASSFTGEAANEKLFF	TGTGCCAGCAGCTTTACAGGGGAGGCTGCTAATGAAAAACTGTTTTTT
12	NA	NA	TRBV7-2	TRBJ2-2	CASSLLKGELFF	TGTGCCAGCAGCCTCCTCAAGGGGGAGCTGTTTTTT
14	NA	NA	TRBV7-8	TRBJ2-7	CASSLVMLNYEQYF	TGTGCCAGCAGCTTGGTGATGCTGAACTACGAGCAGTACTTC
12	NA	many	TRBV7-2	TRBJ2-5	CASSLVTGDKYF	TGTGCCAGCAGCTTAGTAACGGGGGACAAGTACTTC
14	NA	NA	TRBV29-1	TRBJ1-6	CSQDRAGFESPLHF	TGCAGCCAAGATAGAGCAGGGTTTGAGTCACCCCTCCACTTT
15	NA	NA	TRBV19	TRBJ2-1	CASSIQGPSTNEQFF	TGTGCCAGTAGTATACAGGGGCCCTCGACCAATGAGCAGTTCTTC
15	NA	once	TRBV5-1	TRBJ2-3	CASRPTSKVTDTQYF	TGCGCCAGCAGACCTACTAGCAAGGTCACAGATACGCAGTATTTT
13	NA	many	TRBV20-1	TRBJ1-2	CSARSGEGYGYTF	TGCAGTGCTAGATCAGGGGAGGGCTATGGCTACACCTTC
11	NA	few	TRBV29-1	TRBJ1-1	CSVEGEAEAFF	TGCAGCGTTGAAGGGGAGGCTGAAGCTTTCTTT
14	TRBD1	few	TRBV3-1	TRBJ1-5	CASSQRTGLEPQHF	TGTGCCAGCAGCCAGAGGACAGGGTTGGAGCCCCAGCATTTT
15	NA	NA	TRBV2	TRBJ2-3	CASSPGPPSTDTQYF	TGTGCCAGCAGTCCAGGGCCTCCTAGCACAGATACGCAGTATTTT
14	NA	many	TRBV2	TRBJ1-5	CASSLDGRNQPQHF	TGTGCCAGCAGTCTTGACGGGCGCAATCAGCCCCAGCATTTT
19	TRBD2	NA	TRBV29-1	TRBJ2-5	CSVEGLAAGTSAVIGTQYF	TGCAGCGTTGAAGGACTAGCGGCCGGGACTAGCGCCGTCATCGGCACCCAGTACTTC